Detailed here is one TCR beta chain. Its antigen is as yet unknown. A second PCR of about 7 to 12 cycles used a sample-barcoded 5' primer and a J-beta primer mix. Carrying 12 random nucleotides, a template-switch adaptor labeled each individual cDNA molecule. Each CDR3 protein is one row after TCRdb ran MiXCR on the 5' RACE reads. The repertoire holds some 730,000 distinct CDR3 sequences, with about 24% as singletons. The sample belongs to a study of blood T cells in healthy people across ages. General observations from the study: TCR beta diversity per million T cells fell roughly linearly with age.

V lost 0 bases, J lost 3 bases, and 5 bases stayed unmatched. From germline, CDR1 is MGHRA and CDR2 YSYEKL. The CDR3 loop spans 16 amino acids. The study recruited healthy Caucasian donors from Russia who were aged about 6 to 95. The source is a man aged 65 to 85 in good health. The V and J genes are TRBV4-1 and TRBJ2-7; 10 bases map to TRBD2. Sequencing was carried out using blood. CDR3 DNA sequence: TGCGCCAGCAGCCAAGAAAAGAGCGGGGGGGACTACGAGCAGTACTTC. Amino acid sequence: CASSQEKSGGDYEQYF.